The following is a T cell receptor (beta chain) sequence with its context. Trimming took 4 bases from V and 7 from J, leaving 10 bases between them. Germline V gives CDR1 MGHRA, CDR2 YSYEKL. The CDR3 length is 12 residues. These data are taken from a study of blood T cell repertoires in COVID-19. Here immunoSEQ multiplex PCR was the method, and the copy in TCRdb shows in-frame clones only, minus some. The sample holds nearly 15,000 clones, around 77% seen once. This sequence was found in a human donor in a cohort sampled during active COVID-19. The sample comprised peripheral blood. The genes are TRBV4-1 and TRBJ1-2; D is unresolved. The CDR3 protein is CASSLTGSGYTF. CDR3 coding DNA: TGCGCCAGCAGCCTGACCGGGTCTGGCTACACCTTC.